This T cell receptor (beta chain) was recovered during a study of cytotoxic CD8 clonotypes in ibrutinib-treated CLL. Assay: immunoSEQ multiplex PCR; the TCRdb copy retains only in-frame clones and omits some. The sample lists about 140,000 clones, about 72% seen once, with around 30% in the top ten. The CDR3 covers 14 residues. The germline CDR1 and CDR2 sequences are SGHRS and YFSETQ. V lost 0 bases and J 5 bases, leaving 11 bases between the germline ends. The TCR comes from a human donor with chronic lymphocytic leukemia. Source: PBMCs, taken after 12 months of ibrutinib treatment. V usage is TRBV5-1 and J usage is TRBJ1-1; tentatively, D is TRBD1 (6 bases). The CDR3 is CASSLVGARTEAFF. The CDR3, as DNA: TGCGCCAGCAGCTTGGTGGGGGCGCGGACTGAAGCTTTCTTT.